This T cell receptor beta chain was recovered during a study of T cell responses to AZD1222 COVID-19 vaccine. Findings of the study overall: No day 14 peak samples; only post-peak repertoires were characterized.

Details on this clone: Its antigen remains unknown.

Sequencing used immunoSEQ multiplex PCR; TCRdb keeps in-frame clones, though not all of them. Seen here are 80,000 to 100,000 clones, about 93% observed once, and the top ten hold approximately 10%. Trimming took 4 bases from V and 1 from J, leaving 15 bases between them. Germline V gene sequence: CDR1 SGHAT, CDR2 FQNNGV. This CDR3 has 16 residues. The input for sequencing was peripheral blood, taken 28 days after the second AZD1222 dose. The receptor comes from an adult who received the AZD1222 COVID-19 vaccine. V usage is TRBV11-2 and J usage is TRBJ2-3; D unresolved. This CDR3 is CASSSGMAARTDTQYF. Here the CDR3 DNA reads TGTGCCAGCAGCTCAGGAATGGCCGCCCGCACAGATACGCAGTATTTT.